These 7 T cell receptor beta chains came from one sample sequenced in a study of tumor-infiltrating lymphocytes in localized non-small cell lung cancer. Some clones are missing from TCRdb's copy, which holds only in-frame ones; the method was immunoSEQ multiplex PCR. The sample lists 4,000 to 6,000 clones, 66% occurring once. The sequenced sample consisted of lung tumor tissue. Receptors were obtained from a human donor with non-small cell lung cancer.

The gene calls are TRBV19 and TRBJ1-5; the D gene is possibly TRBD1 (6 bases). CDR3 length: 18 residues. The ends were cut back, 0 bases at V and 0 bases at J, with 15 bases in the middle. Per germline, CDR1 LNHDA and CDR2 SQIVND (reference sequence). CDR3 nucleotide sequence: TGTGCCAGTAGTATAGAGACAGGCGCACAGAATAGCAATCAGCCCCAGCATTTT. Translating gives CASSIETGAQNSNQPQHF.

The rearrangement links TRBV27 to TRBJ1-5, with 10 bases that match TRBD1. Germline CDR1 and CDR2: MNHEY and SMNVEV (reference sequence). The V segment lost 5 bases and the J segment 3 bases; nucleotides outside the gene matches: 10. This CDR3 is built from 17 residues. CDR3 in DNA: TGTGCCAGCAGTCTTTGGGGACAGGGGCAATACAATCAGCCCCAGCATTTT. It is translated as CASSLWGQGQYNQPQHF.

This clone was picked up a small number of times. The chain combines TRBV29-1 with TRBJ2-2, with 8 bases matching TRBD1. The V segment lost 5 bases and the J segment 2 bases; nucleotides outside the gene matches: 7. This CDR3 is 15 amino acids long. The germline CDR1 and CDR2 sequences are SQVTM and ANQGSEA. CDR3: CSVKTGASNTGELFF. The DNA for the CDR3 is TGCAGCGTTAAGACAGGGGCCTCTAACACCGGGGAGCTGTTTTTT.

The J gene is TRBJ2-1, the V gene TRBV21-1. TRBV21-1 is a listed pseudogene. This CDR3 contains 15 residues. The CDR3 sequence: CASSKAKEGFVEQFF. CDR3 DNA sequence: TGTGCCAGCAGCAAAGCGAAGGAAGGGTTTGTTGAGCAGTTCTTC.

This chain uses TRBV29-1 with TRBJ2-3; maybe TRBD1 (6 bases). The germline V and J ends were trimmed by 2 bases and 2 bases, with 14 bases remaining between them. CDR1 and CDR2 (germline): SQVTM, ANQGSEA. CDR3 size: 15 residues. DNA for the CDR3: TGCAGCGTTGAAATAAGGCCAGGGGTCACAGATACGCAGTATTTT. Its protein product is CSVEIRPGVTDTQYF.

The chain's CDR3 is CASSYGGGGSYGYTF. CDR3 nucleotides: TGTGCCAGCAGTTACGGCGGGGGGGGATCCTATGGCTACACCTTC. The rearrangement joins TRBV6-6 to TRBJ1-2, with D tentatively TRBD1 (5 bases). CDR3 length equals 15 residues. Trimming removed 2 bases at V and 4 bases at J, with 14 bases between. Germline CDR1 MNHNY, CDR2 SVGAGI (reference sequence).

The chain has TRBV6-5 and TRBJ2-7; 7 bases line up with TRBD1. The V segment lost 5 bases and the J segment 3 bases; nucleotides outside the gene matches: 7. This CDR3 region has 14 residues. Per germline, CDR1 MNHEY and CDR2 SVGAGI. The CDR3 is CASSKTTGNYEQYV. DNA for the CDR3: TGTGCCAGCAGTAAGACGACAGGGAACTACGAGCAGTACGTC.